This TCR beta chain stems from a study of molecular identifiers for immune sequencing clone quantification. Study-level background: Replicate experiments took RNA from around 20,000 or 100,000 naive CD8 cells, divided it five ways and sequenced four.

The naive CD8 libraries originated from between roughly 19,000 and 1,000,000 sorted cells and drew on 10%, 30% or 50% RNA. The CDR3 has 15 residues. CDR1 is SGHRS, CDR2 YFSETQ, per germline. V was pared by 2 bases and J by 3 bases, with 14 bases between. This clonotype was picked up many times. Its antigen is not identified. TCRdb itself ran the PCR reads through MiXCR, one entry per CDR3 protein. In the table there are a few hundred thousand distinct CDR3 sequences, about 26% of which are singletons. Study observations and caveats: Spike-in Jurkat TCR RNA from a single cell reportedly registered among about a million naive cells.

The sample was naive CD8+ T cells from blood, with Jurkat cell RNA spiked in. Subset in this sample: FACS-sorted CD8+CD4-CCR7+CD45RA+ naive T cells. The clonotype comes from a human donor in good health. Some libraries in this study had Jurkat cell RNA spiked in. The rearrangement links TRBV5-1 to TRBJ1-1, with D possibly TRBD1 on 6 matching bases. CDR3 sequence reads: CASSFGPRGYTEAFF. The CDR3 DNA reads as TGCGCCAGCAGCTTTGGTCCCAGGGGATACACTGAAGCTTTCTTT.